Listed here are 31 T cell receptor beta chains from one sample, sequenced in a study of blood T cell repertoires in COVID-19. Some clones are missing from TCRdb's copy, which holds only in-frame ones; the method was immunoSEQ multiplex PCR. The table includes fewer than 400,000 clones, about 87% detected once. The sample was PBMCs or T cells enriched from blood (not recorded which). Every receptor here comes from a man younger than 45 who had recovered from COVID-19.

The chain joins TRBV30 to TRBJ2-5; TRBD1 might be the D (5 bases). The V end lost 0 bases, the J end lost 4 bases, and 9 bases lay between the germline ends. Germline V CDR1 and CDR2: GTSNPN, SVGIG (reference sequence). The length of the CDR3 is 13 residues. CDR3 amino acids: CAWSVSGAETQYF. The CDR3 DNA sequence: TGTGCCTGGAGTGTAAGTGGGGCAGAGACCCAGTACTTC.

The chain is built from TRBV27 and TRBJ2-7; TRBD1 matches at 7 bases. The CDR3 sequence is 15 residues long. V gave up 6 bases and J gave up 2 bases; unmatched junction bases: 10. The germline CDR1 and CDR2 sequences are MNHEY and SMNVEV (reference sequence). The CDR3 region has the DNA TGTGCCAGCAGCCGTTCGTTAGGGGGCACCTACGAGCAGTACTTC. Its translation is CASSRSLGGTYEQYF.

This chain joins TRBV7-6 and TRBJ2-2; 8 bases match TRBD1. This CDR3 contains 15 residues. The germline V gene has CDR1 SGHVS and CDR2 FNYEAQ. V was pared by 5 bases and J by 7 bases, with 9 bases of the junction left unmatched. Here the CDR3 reads CASSTLGDRGGELFF. The CDR3 region has the DNA TGTGCCAGCAGCACCTTAGGAGACAGGGGCGGGGAGCTGTTTTTT.

This chain links TRBV27 with TRBJ2-1; TRBD2 aligns across 10 bases. Germline CDR1 is MNHEY and CDR2 is SMNVEV (reference sequence). The CDR3 loop spans 16 amino acids. The V and J ends lost 5 bases and 3 bases, in that order; junction bases with no gene match: 7. For the CDR3, the DNA is TGTGCCAGCAGTCCAACTCAGCGGGGGGGCTACAATGAGCAGTTCTTC. Its protein is CASSPTQRGGYNEQFF.

The DNA for the CDR3 is TGTGCCACAAAAAGGGGGATTCATCTCAACTATGGCTACACCTTC. It is translated as CATKRGIHLNYGYTF. The chain links TRBV19 to TRBJ1-2, with D possibly TRBD1 on 6 matching bases. The CDR3 is 15 amino acids. V dropped 10 bases and J dropped 2 bases, with 20 bases sitting between them. Per germline, CDR1 LNHDA and CDR2 SQIVND (reference sequence).

This chain links TRBV18 with TRBJ2-6; 9 bases fit TRBD1. The V and J ends lost 4 bases and 1 base, in that order; junction bases with no gene match: 5. CDR1 and CDR2 from the germline V gene are KGHSH and LQKENI. There are 17 residues in the CDR3. CDR3 coding DNA: TGTGCCAGCTCACACCCGGGACAGGGTTCTGGGGCCAACGTCCTGACTTTC. Translation gives CASSHPGQGSGANVLTF.

This rearrangement joins TRBV7-2 to TRBJ1-1; 7 bases are a match to TRBD1. CDR1 and CDR2 from the germline V gene are SGHTA and FQGNSA. With V trimmed by 6 bases and J by 3 bases, 7 bases remained unmatched. This CDR3 contains 14 residues. The DNA of the CDR3 is TGTGCCAGCAGTCGAGGGGGCTGGGACACTGAAGCTTTCTTT. Translating it yields CASSRGGWDTEAFF.

J is TRBJ1-5 and V is TRBV2; 7 bases fit TRBD1. This CDR3 contains 14 residues. Germline CDR1 reads SNHLY; CDR2 reads FYNNEI. Unmatched junction bases numbered 8, after V lost 3 bases and J lost 9 bases. CDR3 in amino acids: CASSEADRAAPQHF. In DNA form, the CDR3 reads TGTGCCAGCAGTGAGGCTGACAGGGCGGCGCCCCAGCATTTT.

This chain connects TRBV7-2 to TRBJ1-1; D gene uncertain. Germline V lookup: CDR1 SGHTA, CDR2 FQGNSA. The CDR3 runs to 15 residues. The ends were cut back, 1 base at V and 1 base at J, with 10 bases in the middle. This CDR3 is CASSLGVGRNTEAFF. The CDR3 DNA sequence: TGTGCCAGCAGCTTAGGAGTTGGGAGGAACACTGAAGCTTTCTTT.

The V call is TRBV2, the J call TRBJ2-3; 10 nucleotides agree with TRBD2. The trim removed 7 bases at V and 11 bases at J, leaving 3 bases unmatched. Germline lookup yields CDR1 SNHLY and CDR2 FYNNEI. The CDR3 is 11 residues long. CDR3 DNA sequence: TGTGCCAGCACCTCTAGCGGGGGGCAGTATTTT. Translation: CASTSSGGQYF.

This chain uses TRBV4-2 with TRBJ1-4; possibly TRBD1 for D (6 bases). Germline assignment: CDR1 LGHNA and CDR2 YNFKEQ. The V end was cut by 3 bases, the J end by 0 bases, with 8 bases between. The CDR3 spans 15 residues. The CDR3 reads CASSQDRATNEKLFF. The CDR3 DNA follows: TGTGCCAGCAGCCAGGACAGAGCAACTAATGAAAAACTGTTTTTT.

V and J are TRBV2 and TRBJ2-5; 12 bases line up with TRBD1. Germline values: CDR1 SNHLY, CDR2 FYNNEI. Losses at the gene ends were 4 bases for V and 5 bases for J; bases not matched to a gene: 8. This CDR3 is 16 amino acids long. The CDR3 nucleotides are TGTGCCAGCAGTGGACGGGACAGGGGGCGCCGGGAGACCCAGTACTTC. Amino acids: CASSGRDRGRRETQYF.

This rearrangement joins TRBV12-5 to TRBJ1-1; 9 bases agree with TRBD1. J lost 9 bases, V lost 1 base, and 3 bases had no gene match. The CDR3 loop spans 13 amino acids. Looked up from germline, CDR1 is LGHNT and CDR2 is FRNRAP. The CDR3 nucleotides read TGTGCTAGTGGTTTGGCACAGGGGGCGCAAGCTTTCTTT. Translated: CASGLAQGAQAFF.

In this sample, this clone turned up a few times. The chain carries TRBV29-1 and TRBJ2-5, with 7 nucleotides matching TRBD2. Germline V CDR1 and CDR2: SQVTM, ANQGSEA. V shed 3 bases and J 0 bases; nucleotides not matched to a gene: 7. The CDR3 is made up of 15 amino acids. DNA of the CDR3: TGCAGCGTTGATGGCCGGGACTACCACCAAGAGACCCAGTACTTC. Its protein product is CSVDGRDYHQETQYF.

This clone was recorded only once. V is TRBV24-1 and J is TRBJ2-7; TRBD2 matches at 9 bases. The CDR3 spans 17 residues. Germline V CDR1 and CDR2: KGHDR, SFDVKD. The ends lost 0 bases at V and 3 bases at J; junction bases unmatched: 8. The CDR3: CATSDLLAGPRNYEQYF. The DNA for the CDR3 is TGTGCCACCAGTGATTTGCTAGCGGGGCCCAGAAACTACGAGCAGTACTTC.

The chain uses TRBV5-1 and TRBJ1-1; D gene unclear. V lost 1 base and J lost 1, with 8 bases in between. The germline gives CDR1 SGHRS, CDR2 YFSETQ. The CDR3 is 14 amino acids. CDR3 sequence reads: CASSLNGENTEAFF. In nucleotides, the CDR3 is TGCGCCAGCAGCTTGAATGGAGAGAACACTGAAGCTTTCTTT.

J is TRBJ2-5 and V is TRBV5-4, with a possible D match to TRBD2 (5 bases). Germline V lookup: CDR1 SGHNT, CDR2 YYREEE (reference sequence). V shed 4 bases and J shed 4 bases, with 8 bases lying between them. This CDR3 region has 12 residues. The CDR3 region has the DNA TGTGCCAGCAGCCTAGGACTAGAGACCCAGTACTTC. Protein: CASSLGLETQYF.

V gene TRBV19 combines with J gene TRBJ2-5, with D unclear. The CDR3 length is 15 residues. The germline gives CDR1 LNHDA, CDR2 SQIVND (reference sequence). V lost 1 base and J 2 bases, leaving 11 bases between the germline ends. CDR3 DNA: TGTGCCAGTAGTATAGGGGCAGCAAAACAAGAGACCCAGTACTTC. Protein: CASSIGAAKQETQYF.

This clone has a handful of counts. This chain links TRBV3-1 (or the pseudogene TRBV3-2) with TRBJ2-4, with 10 bases that match TRBD2. Germline V gives CDR1 LGHDT, CDR2 YNNKEL (reference sequence). V dropped 1 base and J dropped 2; count of bases not matched to a gene: 5. The CDR3 totals 17 residues. CDR3 protein: CASSQVQAGGTKNIQYF. The CDR3 DNA is TGTGCCAGCAGCCAAGTGCAAGCGGGGGGGACCAAAAACATTCAGTACTTC.

The rearrangement uses TRBV6-1 and TRBJ2-2; D ambiguous. Germline CDR1 reads MNHNS; CDR2 reads SASEGT. V lost 4 bases to trimming and J lost 0 bases, with 9 bases between them. This CDR3 contains 15 residues. This CDR3 is CASSGSVTNTGELFF. The CDR3 DNA sequence: TGTGCCAGCAGTGGATCAGTGACGAACACCGGGGAGCTGTTTTTT.

This chain connects TRBV5-1 to TRBJ2-5; the D gene is possibly TRBD1 (5 bases). Trimming left V 4 bases short and J 5 bases short, with 12 bases between. Germline assignment: CDR1 SGHRS and CDR2 YFSETQ. This CDR3 is built from 13 residues. The CDR3 region is CASSPDRGETQYF. As DNA, the CDR3 is TGCGCCAGCAGCCCCGACAGAGGCGAGACCCAGTACTTC.

This clone appeared once. The rearrangement joins TRBV5-1 to TRBJ2-5; possibly TRBD1 for D (5 bases). Per the germline V gene, CDR1 is SGHRS and CDR2 is YFSETQ. V lost 0 bases to trimming and J lost 5 bases, with 17 bases between them. The CDR3 runs to 16 residues. CDR3 DNA: TGCGCCAGCAGCTTGGTCCTGACAGCAGAGTTGGAGACCCAGTACTTC. This gives the protein CASSLVLTAELETQYF. The entire variable domain, with the rest obtained from reference TRBV5-1 and TRBJ2-5, is as follows: KAGVTQTPRYLIKTRGQQVTLSCSPISGHRSVSWYQQTPGQGLQFLFEYFSETQRNKGNFPGRFSGRQFSNSRSEMNVSTLELGDSALYLCASSLVLTAELETQYFGPGTRLLVL.

This sequence joins TRBV27 and TRBJ1-1, with TRBD1 matching 8 bases. Germline CDR1 reads MNHEY; CDR2 reads SMNVEV (reference sequence). The CDR3 sequence is 16 residues long. J gave up 4 bases and V 3 bases, and 10 bases lay outside the gene matches. The CDR3 region is CASSFRTGFGSTEAFF. The CDR3 DNA is TGTGCCAGCAGTTTTCGGACAGGGTTCGGTAGCACTGAAGCTTTCTTT.

V gene TRBV7-6 combines with J gene TRBJ2-7, with 8 bases fitting TRBD2. The CDR3 has 15 residues. The junction had 6 bases not matched to a gene; V was cut back by 1 base and J by 4 bases. Per the germline V gene, CDR1 is SGHVS and CDR2 is FNYEAQ. CDR3 protein: CASSLGSLAGYEQYF. For the CDR3, the DNA is TGTGCCAGCAGCTTAGGGAGTTTAGCGGGGTACGAGCAGTACTTC.

The chain joins TRBV6-1 to TRBJ1-5, with 8 bases aligning to TRBD1. Germline-derived CDR1 and CDR2 are MNHNS and SASEGT. The CDR3 extends over 14 amino acids. After removal of 3 bases from V and 9 bases from J, the junction contained 7 bases not matched to a gene. CDR3 in amino acids: CASSEDRDGSPQHF. CDR3 nucleotides: TGTGCCAGCAGTGAGGACAGGGACGGGTCGCCCCAGCATTTT.

The chain employs TRBV27 and TRBJ1-3; 10 positions match TRBD1. Germline-derived CDR1 and CDR2 are MNHEY and SMNVEV (reference sequence). The CDR3 has 17 residues. Germline trimming cut 5 bases from V and 4 bases from J; bases unmatched to any gene: 11. The CDR3 here is CASSPRTGGFSGNTIYF. Written as DNA, the CDR3 is TGTGCCAGCAGTCCCCGGACAGGGGGGTTCTCGGGAAACACCATATATTTT.

Notes on this clone: The same CDR3 is also encoded by other DNA sequences in this sample. The chain couples TRBV19 to TRBJ1-5; 7 bases match TRBD1. The ends lost 5 bases at V and 2 bases at J; junction bases unmatched: 0. CDR1 is LNHDA, CDR2 SQIVND, per germline (reference sequence). CDR3 length: 13 amino acids. CDR3 sequence: CASSGTGNQPQHF. Written as DNA, the CDR3 is TGTGCCAGTAGTGGGACAGGCAATCAGCCCCAGCATTTT.

This chain uses TRBV24-1 with TRBJ2-5; 9 nucleotides line up with TRBD1. Germline values: CDR1 KGHDR, CDR2 SFDVKD. The V and J ends lost 9 bases and 4 bases, in that order; junction bases with no gene match: 17. The CDR3 runs to 17 residues. The CDR3 sequence is CATPSSEDRGSGETQYF. The CDR3 DNA is TGTGCCACCCCATCGTCGGAGGACAGGGGCTCGGGAGAGACCCAGTACTTC.

This chain connects TRBV27 to TRBJ1-3; 8 bases are a match to TRBD1. V shed 5 bases, J shed 4 bases, and the junction held 10 bases outside the gene matches. CDR3 length: 16 residues. Per the germline V gene, CDR1 is MNHEY and CDR2 is SMNVEV (reference sequence). The DNA for the CDR3 is TGTGCCAGCAGTAACCTCCCAGGGGGCCGAGGAAACACCATATATTTT. Protein product: CASSNLPGGRGNTIYF.

The rearrangement links TRBV15 to TRBJ2-5; TRBD2 agrees at 9 bases. Germline V gene sequence: CDR1 LNHNV, CDR2 YYDKDF (reference sequence). The CDR3 runs 16 residues. Losses at the gene ends were 0 bases for V and 4 bases for J; bases not matched to a gene: 6. In nucleotides, the CDR3 is TGTGCCACCAGCAGAGAGGTGGCGGGGGGGGCAGAGACCCAGTACTTC. This gives the protein CATSREVAGGAETQYF. The entire variable domain, with the rest obtained from reference TRBV15 and TRBJ2-5, is as follows: DAMVIQNPRYQVTQFGKPVTLSCSQTLNHNVMYWYQQKSSQAPKLLFHYYDKDFNNEADTPDNFQSRRPNTSFCFLDIRSPGLGDTAMYLCATSREVAGGAETQYFGPGTRLLVL.

This clone was seen a single time. This chain uses TRBV5-1 with TRBJ2-6, with D possibly being TRBD1 (6 bases). Germline V gene data show CDR1 as SGHRS and CDR2 as YFSETQ. Trimming took off 3 bases at V and 9 bases at J, with 16 bases between the two ends. The CDR3 spans 15 residues. The CDR3 DNA reads TGCGCCAGCAGCTCTGGTTCAGGGGCAGGCAACGTCCTGACTTTC. Translation: CASSSGSGAGNVLTF.